The 7 T cell receptor beta chains below come from one sample, sequenced in a study of shared clonotypes between healthy human individuals. Measured with immunoSEQ multiplex PCR; TCRdb has only the in-frame clones, and not every one. The repertoire holds 2 million to 2.5 million clones, with 85% to 95% as singletons. Sequenced sample: naive CD4+ T cells from PBMCs. This sample's subset: CD45RA+ positively selected. The origin of the receptors is a young man in good health. Some clones in this sample may be carry-over from other donors' samples.

Notes on this clone: Other DNA sequences within the sample encode an identical CDR3. The genes are TRBV5-1 and TRBJ1-4; a possible D gene is TRBD1 (6 bases). V was trimmed by 2 bases and J by 4 bases, leaving 6 bases between them. This CDR3 comprises 13 residues. Germline assignment: CDR1 SGHRS and CDR2 YFSETQ. CDR3 amino acids: CASSFRGNEKLFF. CDR3 nucleotides: TGCGCCAGCAGCTTCAGGGGTAATGAAAAACTGTTTTTT.

The rearrangement uses TRBV7-2 and TRBJ2-4; 15 bases match TRBD2. V shed 4 bases, J shed 10 bases, and the junction held 2 bases outside the gene matches. Germline CDR1 is SGHTA and CDR2 is FQGNSA. This CDR3 has 14 residues. CDR3 in DNA: TGTGCCAGCAGCTCGGGGACTAGCGGGAGGATTCAGTACTTC. Its translation: CASSSGTSGRIQYF.

This clone was seen just once. The V call is TRBV5-1, the J call TRBJ1-2; D is uncertain. The germline V gene encodes CDR1 SGHRS and CDR2 YFSETQ. This CDR3 has 14 amino acids. The V gene lost 0 bases and the J gene lost 4 bases, with 10 bases spanning the gap. DNA of the CDR3: TGCGCCAGCAGCTTGGAGGGCAGTGGCTATGGCTACACCTTC. It is translated as CASSLEGSGYGYTF.

This rearrangement joins TRBV2 to TRBJ2-5; the match to TRBD1 covers 9 bases. Germline V lookup: CDR1 SNHLY, CDR2 FYNNEI. CDR3 size: 14 residues. With 5 bases clipped from V and 2 bases from J, the junction kept 3 bases outside the gene matches. The CDR3 sequence is CASSYDRGQETQYF. The CDR3 nucleotides read TGTGCCAGCAGTTACGACAGGGGGCAAGAGACCCAGTACTTC.

The chain is built from TRBV28 and TRBJ2-3; D is ambiguous. From germline, CDR1 is MDHEN and CDR2 SYDVKM. The CDR3 has 13 amino acids. Trimming shortened V by 3 bases and J by 5 bases, and 9 bases separated the two germline ends. The CDR3 DNA sequence: TGTGCCAGCAGTTTTTATCTGGGAGATACGCAGTATTTT. Protein product: CASSFYLGDTQYF.

Concerning this clone: Other DNA sequences in the sample encode the same CDR3. V usage is TRBV28 and J usage is TRBJ2-2; D ambiguous. Germline assignment: CDR1 MDHEN and CDR2 SYDVKM. V shed 3 bases and J shed 4 bases, with 3 bases lying between them. The CDR3 is made up of 12 amino acids. The CDR3 DNA is TGTGCCAGCAGTTTGATCACCGGGGAGCTGTTTTTT. Translating it yields CASSLITGELFF.

The genes are TRBV10-1 and TRBJ2-3; D is ambiguous. The CDR3 consists of 11 residues. The V end lost 2 bases, the J end lost 6 bases, and 3 bases lay between the germline ends. From germline, CDR1 is WNHNN and CDR2 SYGVQD (reference sequence). CDR3 nucleotide sequence: TGCGCCAGCAGTGAGGAGGATACGCAGTATTTT. It codes for CASSEEDTQYF.